One sample yielded the 3 T cell receptor beta chains listed below, sequenced in a study of blood T cells in healthy people across ages (dated by TCRdb to between 2014 and 2017). The library was built by means of 5' RACE. The sequencing machine was an Illumina HiSeq 2500. The second PCR ran for roughly 7 to 12 cycles and used a J-beta primer mix along with a sample-barcoded 5' primer. TCRdb trimmed the raw reads at Q25, called clones with MiXCR and kept productive beta chains. Rows with one shared CDR3 protein collapse into an entry with the most common genes and DNA. The sample table records hundreds of thousands of distinct CDR3 sequences; approximately 52% of these occur just once. The ten largest clones capture roughly 12% of the sample. Sequenced input: blood. The receptors were sampled from a woman of 80 years or more in good health.

The J gene is TRBJ2-5, the V gene TRBV6-5, with D unresolved. CDR3 length: 16 residues. Germline lookup yields CDR1 MNHEY and CDR2 SVGAGI. Trimming cost V 2 bases and J 11 bases, with 24 bases left between them. The CDR3 nucleotides are TGTGCCAGCAGTTACAGGGCGGCCAGATTGTACAATGAGCAGTACTTC. Amino acids: CASSYRAARLYNEQYF.

This clonotype came up a few times. The chain couples TRBV29-1 to TRBJ2-3; 11 bases match TRBD2. V lost 3 bases and J lost 2; bases outside the gene matches: 4. CDR1 is SQVTM and CDR2 is ANQGSEA in the germline V gene. The CDR3 runs 15 residues. The CDR3: CSVDGLAGYTDTQYF. The DNA for the CDR3 is TGCAGCGTTGATGGACTAGCGGGCTACACAGATACGCAGTATTTT.

The chain has TRBV6-2 or TRBV6-3 and TRBJ2-7, with D perhaps TRBD1 or TRBD2 (5 bases each). The closer fit of TRBJ2-5 to the DNA end suggests the J call may be wrong. This CDR3 has 15 residues. The germline gives CDR1 MNHEY, CDR2 SVGEGT. The CDR3 sequence: CASSYGTAGGETQYF. The CDR3 nucleotides read TGTGCCAGCAGTTATGGGACGGCTGGGGGAGAGACCCAGTACTTC.